These 6 T cell receptor beta chains came from one sample sequenced in a study of T cell changes during pregnancy in multiple sclerosis. Method: immunoSEQ multiplex PCR; TCRdb's copy keeps in-frame clones and lacks some. The profile shows roughly 57,000 clones, about 94% of them singletons. This specimen consisted of CD8+ T cells from peripheral blood mononuclear cells, obtained after pregnancy. The receptor set was obtained from a female donor with multiple sclerosis, enrolled in a pregnancy study.

The CDR3 region has the DNA TGTGCCAGTAGTCCCGGGACAGGGGTCCAGCCCCAGCATTTT. Its translation: CASSPGTGVQPQHF. V is TRBV19 and J is TRBJ1-5; 10 bases fit TRBD1. In germline, CDR1 is LNHDA, CDR2 SQIVND (reference sequence). V gave up 5 bases and J gave up 7 bases; unmatched junction bases: 5. The CDR3 covers 14 residues.

The chain links TRBV18 to TRBJ1-1, with D possibly being TRBD1 (6 bases). The V gene lost 0 bases and the J gene lost 0 bases, with 14 bases spanning the gap. CDR1 and CDR2 from the germline V gene are KGHSH and LQKENI. The CDR3 is made up of 17 amino acids. The CDR3 loop reads CASSPPTGQKLNTEAFF. CDR3 DNA: TGTGCCAGCTCACCACCGACAGGCCAGAAATTGAACACTGAAGCTTTCTTT.

This clone was detected once. The gene calls are TRBV30 and TRBJ2-1; 11 positions agree with TRBD2. With V trimmed by 2 bases and J by 5 bases, 2 bases remained unmatched. CDR1 is GTSNPN, CDR2 SVGIG, per germline (reference sequence). The CDR3 runs 14 residues. The CDR3 here is CAWSRLAGNNEQFF. The DNA for the CDR3 is TGTGCCTGGAGTCGACTAGCGGGAAACAATGAGCAGTTCTTC.

The chain couples TRBV7-6 to TRBJ2-1; TRBD1 agrees at 7 bases. The germline gives CDR1 SGHVS, CDR2 FNYEAQ. This CDR3 region has 13 residues. The junction had 3 bases not matched to a gene; V was cut back by 5 bases and J by 5 bases. CDR3 in amino acids: CASSMTGNNEQFF. CDR3 bases: TGTGCCAGCAGCATGACAGGGAACAATGAGCAGTTCTTC.

The gene calls are TRBV11-3 and TRBJ2-6, with 7 bases fitting TRBD2. CDR3 size: 18 residues. V shed 3 bases and J 4 bases; nucleotides not matched to a gene: 12. The germline gives CDR1 SGHNT, CDR2 YENEEA. This CDR3 is CASSFKRRELTGANVLTF. The CDR3 region has the DNA TGTGCCAGCAGCTTCAAACGGCGGGAGTTGACGGGGGCCAACGTCCTGACTTTC.

This clone was observed once. This chain joins TRBV28 and TRBJ1-1; D uncertain. Germline V CDR1 and CDR2: MDHEN, SYDVKM. Trimming took off 3 bases at V and 5 bases at J, with 10 bases between the two ends. CDR3 size: 13 residues. The CDR3 coding sequence is TGTGCCAGCAGTTTTTTAGCTGGGACTGAAGCTTTCTTT. This gives the protein CASSFLAGTEAFF.